Sequencing of this T cell receptor (beta chain) was carried out in a study of blood T cell repertoires in COVID-19 (dated by TCRdb to the early 2020s). Notes on the research overall: Samples from collaborators originated in the United States, Italy and Spain and spanned both the acute and convalescent phases of COVID-19. Samples were obtained from the ongoing ImmuneRACE study (first 160 participants) and from over 1,000 subjects provided by 6 global collaborators. Deeply sampled blood TCRbeta repertoires from subjects exposed to, actively infected with, or recovered from COVID-19 were included in the dataset. The material from the prospective study consisted of cDNA or gDNA derived from T cells, B-cell-depleted T cells, or PBMCs. Where HLA class I and class II types were available, the types were taken from metadata supplied by the sample provider, not from assay-based typing. The repertoires were released in a freely available public database intended as a resource for research on the immune response to SARS-CoV-2. Nearly every sample came with metadata listing a de-identified subject ID, COVID-19 status, age in years and sex. Findings and caveats that apply to the study as a whole: How much clinical and demographic metadata was included differed by source and by participant, and the metadata was provided uncurated.

Another Seattle source contributed samples from volunteer blood donors who had recovered from COVID-19. Whole blood was collected in K2EDTA tubes by collaborating institutions according to the institutions' own protocols. For TCRbeta analysis, collaborators shipped samples as frozen whole blood, isolated PBMCs, or DNA extracted from either of those sample types. TCRbeta CDR3 regions were amplified from genomic DNA by means of the immunoSEQ Assay, a bias-controlled multiplex PCR. The authors' analysis ran thus. The number of nucleated cells in each sample was estimated from the amplification of reference gene primers within the assay. Sequence reads were collapsed and filtered to measure the absolute abundance of every unique TCRbeta CDR3 rearrangement. For each sample, productive Simpson clonality was calculated by taking the square root of Simpson's diversity index across productive rearrangements. In its TCRdb copy, this immuneACCESS table keeps in-frame sequences only and misses some clones. Where compared with another copy, unresolved V genes explain less than half of these, and the others have no known cause. V and J calls plus clone size are reproduced from that table; the DNA served to infer D and trimming. The sample has about 330,000 clones on record, roughly 90% of them singletons. The ten largest make up under 8% of the sample.

Note on this clone: Its binding antigen is unknown. Base qualities are not recorded, but no much larger clone differs from it by a single base.

Spanning cysteine to phenylalanine, the CDR3 consists of 15 amino acids. The retained sequence is limited to the CDR3, 45 bases, with the frame set at the first base. CDR1 and CDR2 were assigned from the germline V gene as LGHNA and YSLEER. V has 0 bases trimmed and J has 4 bases trimmed; junction bases matching no gene number 3. This receptor chain uses TRBV4-3 and TRBJ1-5; 7 bases in the junction line up with TRBD1. Sequencing was done on a sample of peripheral blood. The TCR originated in a man aged 18-30 years who had recovered from COVID-19. CDR3 reads: CASSQDMTGNQPQHF. Here is the DNA: TGCGCCAGCAGCCAAGATATGACAGGGAATCAGCCCCAGCATTTT.